These 12 T cell receptor beta chains share one sample of origin, sequenced in a study of Ad26.COV2.S vaccination and SARS-CoV-2 variants. This table comes from immunoSEQ multiplex PCR, and its TCRdb copy is limited to in-frame clones, with some not included. The sample gives 500,000 or so clones, 85% to 90% of which show up once; about 2.5% is in the top ten. Specified treatment: around 19 received Ad26.COV2.S at low or high dose, single or two shots; roughly 5 received placebo; per-sample allocation not given. On day 63 after the first injection, vaccine and placebo recipients gave samples. This specimen was peripheral blood, taken in a trial of Ad26.COV2.S vaccine versus placebo. The receptors shown here come from a person between 18 and 65 years old who received the Ad26.COV2.S COVID-19 vaccine or a placebo.

This chain uses TRBV3-1 (or the pseudogene TRBV3-2) with TRBJ1-5, with D unresolved. Germline V gene lookup returns CDR1 LGHDT and CDR2 YNNKEL (reference sequence). This CDR3 region has 14 residues. The V gene lost 4 bases and the J gene lost 4 bases, with 11 bases spanning the gap. The CDR3 DNA follows: TGTGCCAGCAGCCGCGGAGGATCGAATCAGCCCCAGCATTTT. Its translation: CASSRGGSNQPQHF.

This chain uses TRBV24-1 with TRBJ2-5, with TRBD2 as a possible D gene (7 bases). CDR3 size: 14 residues. Trimming stripped 6 bases from V and 5 bases from J, with 15 bases between. Germline CDR1 and CDR2: KGHDR and SFDVKD. Here the CDR3 DNA reads TGTGCCACCAGTATCCGGGGGGCGGGTGAGACCCAGTACTTC. Its translation is CATSIRGAGETQYF.

The chain couples TRBV4-1 to TRBJ1-3; D gene uncertain. Trimming took off 1 base at V and 0 bases at J, with 7 bases between the two ends. The CDR3 consists of 15 residues. CDR1 and CDR2 (germline): MGHRA, YSYEKL. The CDR3: CASSQVPNSGNTIYF. CDR3 nucleotides: TGCGCCAGCAGCCAAGTCCCGAACTCTGGAAACACCATATATTTT.

The rearrangement joins TRBV6-5 to TRBJ1-4; D is uncertain. The CDR3 has 13 residues. V gave up 5 bases and J gave up 7 bases, with 11 bases separating them. Germline loops: CDR1 MNHEY, CDR2 SVGAGI. The CDR3 loop reads CASSPLTREKLFF. Here the CDR3 DNA reads TGTGCCAGCAGTCCGTTGACCCGTGAAAAACTGTTTTTT.

The chain recombines TRBV24-1 with TRBJ1-5; D possibly corresponds to TRBD1 (6 bases). CDR3 size: 13 residues. Trimming took off 6 bases at V and 6 bases at J, with 11 bases between the two ends. Germline V gene data show CDR1 as KGHDR and CDR2 as SFDVKD. The CDR3: CATSPQGIQPQHF. The CDR3 nucleotides read TGTGCCACCAGTCCTCAGGGGATTCAGCCCCAGCATTTT.

The chain carries TRBV28 and TRBJ1-1; 7 bases are a match to TRBD1. The V and J ends lost 7 bases and 5 bases, in that order; junction bases with no gene match: 7. Germline assignment: CDR1 MDHEN and CDR2 SYDVKM. This CDR3 is built from 13 residues. For the CDR3, the DNA is TGTGCCAGCATGACAGGGCGAAGGACTGAAGCTTTCTTT. This translates into CASMTGRRTEAFF.

The chain carries TRBV24-1 and TRBJ2-1; the match to TRBD2 covers 9 bases. The germline V gene encodes CDR1 KGHDR and CDR2 SFDVKD. After removal of 4 bases from V and 2 bases from J, the junction contained 5 bases not matched to a gene. This CDR3 region has 16 residues. This CDR3 reads CATSDPSGETYNEQFF. The DNA of the CDR3 is TGTGCCACCAGTGACCCTAGCGGGGAGACCTACAATGAGCAGTTCTTC.

This rearrangement joins TRBV4-3 to TRBJ2-2; 9 positions agree with TRBD1. V was clipped by 4 bases and J by 1 base; unmatched bases: 7. Germline CDR1 reads LGHNA; CDR2 reads YSLEER. This CDR3 contains 17 residues. CDR3 nucleotide sequence: TGCGCCAGCAGCCGAACCCCGGGACAGGGGAACACCGGGGAGCTGTTTTTT. This gives the protein CASSRTPGQGNTGELFF.

The J gene is TRBJ2-5, the V gene TRBV2; 8 positions match TRBD1. The V gene's germline CDR1 is SNHLY and CDR2 FYNNEI. This CDR3 region has 14 residues. V shed 8 bases, J shed 5 bases, and the junction held 10 bases outside the gene matches. In nucleotides, the CDR3 is TGTGCCAGCCCTGAGTGCAGGGGGCTGGAGACCCAGTACTTC. Translated, it gives CASPECRGLETQYF.

In DNA form, the CDR3 reads TGCGCCAGCAGCTGGTGGGATCGGTCAGATACGCAGTATTTT. Translated: CASSWWDRSDTQYF. This chain links TRBV5-1 with TRBJ2-3; D remains ambiguous. The CDR3 extends over 14 amino acids. Trimming shortened V by 3 bases and J by 4 bases, and 12 bases separated the two germline ends. Germline V gene lookup returns CDR1 SGHRS and CDR2 YFSETQ. The whole variable domain, remainder taken from reference TRBV5-1 and TRBJ2-3, is KAGVTQTPRYLIKTRGQQVTLSCSPISGHRSVSWYQQTPGQGLQFLFEYFSETQRNKGNFPGRFSGRQFSNSRSEMNVSTLELGDSALYLCASSWWDRSDTQYFGPGTRLTVL.

The CDR3 region is CASSFGVWGKAFF. Here the CDR3 DNA reads TGTGCCAGCAGCTTTGGGGTATGGGGGAAAGCTTTCTTT. The chain recombines TRBV5-6 with TRBJ1-1; D is possibly TRBD1 (5 bases). The CDR3 totals 13 residues. The germline CDR1 and CDR2 sequences are SGHDT and YYEEEE. V lost 2 bases, J lost 9 bases, and 14 bases lay in between.

The chain carries TRBV3-1 (or the pseudogene TRBV3-2) and TRBJ2-3, with D perhaps matching TRBD2 (5 bases). The CDR3 consists of 13 residues. CDR1 and CDR2 from the germline V gene are LGHDT and YNNKEL (reference sequence). V lost 2 bases and J lost 8, with 11 bases in between. CDR3 coding DNA: TGTGCCAGCAGCCAAACCCGGACTGGTACGCAGTATTTT. This translates into CASSQTRTGTQYF.